A selection of T cell receptor beta chains follows, all from one sample in a study of identical twins. MiXCR was run by TCRdb on the 5' RACE reads, yielding one entry per CDR3 protein. The sample holds approximately 690,000 distinct CDR3 sequences, 5.5% to 6.5% seen once. Sequencing used naive T cells sorted from blood. These receptors originate from a young man in good health. The CDR3 runs from the conserved cysteine through the conserved F or W. The D gene is left open where the match is weak. A row's size may be missing; if present it is once, few, many or a size class.

TRBJ1-4 | few | TRBV7-9 | . | TGTGCCAGCAGCTCGACCTCGGAACTGTTTTTT | CASSSTSELFF
TRBJ2-4 | many | TRBV15 | . | TGTGCCACCAGCTCCCGTCTGGCCAAAAACATTCAGTACTTC | CATSSRLAKNIQYF
TRBJ2-1 | many | TRBV29-1 | TRBD2 | TGCAGCGTGGGGACTAGCAGGTCCTACAATGAGCAGTTCTTC | CSVGTSRSYNEQFF
TRBJ2-1 | few | TRBV7-2 | . | TGTGCCAGCAGCTTGAAGCGGGACAATGAGCAGTTCTTC | CASSLKRDNEQFF
TRBJ2-3 | . | TRBV29-1 | . | TGCAGCGTTCAGGGTACAGATACGCAGTATTTT | CSVQGTDTQYF
TRBJ2-1 | . | TRBV7-9 | TRBD2 | TGTGCCAGCAGCAAAGGGGGACTAGCGGGAATATACAATGAGCAGTTCTTC | CASSKGGLAGIYNEQFF
TRBJ1-5 | . | TRBV5-6 | TRBD1 | TGTGCCAGCAGCCGAATTACCGGGACAGGGAACAATCAGCCCCAGCATTTT | CASSRITGTGNNQPQHF
TRBJ1-1 | . | TRBV11-3 | . | TGTGCCAGCAGCCAGGACGGGGTGAACACTGAAGCTTTCTTT | CASSQDGVNTEAFF
TRBJ2-3 | once | TRBV12-3/TRBV12-4 | TRBD2 | TGTGCCAGAGCCCAGGGACTAGCGGGAGCAGATACGCAGTATTTC | CARAQGLAGADTQYF
TRBJ2-5 | many | TRBV25-1 | TRBD1 | TGTGCCAGTGGACAGGGTGAGACCCAGTACTTC | CASGQGETQYF
TRBJ1-1 | many | TRBV7-9 | . | TGTGCCAGCAGCGACACTCCAACTGAAGCTTTCTTT | CASSDTPTEAFF
TRBJ2-5 | few | TRBV6-5 | . | TGTGCCAGCAGTTACTTGCGCCAAGAGACCCAGTACTTC | CASSYLRQETQYF
TRBJ1-2 | many | TRBV5-5 | . | TGTGCCAGCAGCTTGGCCAGCTCATCCTATGGCTACACCTTC | CASSLASSSYGYTF
TRBJ2-1 | few | TRBV20-1 | . | TGCAGTGCTAGACCGGACTCCTCGAGCTCCTACAATGAGCAGTTCTTC | CSARPDSSSSYNEQFF
TRBJ2-1 | many | TRBV7-7 | . | TGTGCCAGCAGCTCACAACGAGGGACTGAGCAGTTCTTC | CASSSQRGTEQFF
TRBJ1-4 | . | TRBV4-1 | TRBD1 | TGCGCCAGCAGCCAACAGGGGGCGGTGGATGAAAAACTGTTTTTT | CASSQQGAVDEKLFF
TRBJ1-5 | many | TRBV6-2/TRBV6-3 | . | TGTGCCAGCAGTTACCGCCCCAAGGGTGGGCAGCCCCAGCATTTT | CASSYRPKGGQPQHF
TRBJ2-5 | . | TRBV24-1 | . | TGTGCCACCAGTGGATGGGCCCAAGAGACCCAGTACTTC | CATSGWAQETQYF
TRBJ1-2 | few | TRBV6-1 | . | TGTGCCGCCGGTCGGTCGACAGCGAACTATGGCTACACCTTC | CAAGRSTANYGYTF
TRBJ2-2 | few | TRBV5-1 | . | TGCGCCAGCAGAGTGGCCCGGACCGGGGAGCTGTTTTTT | CASRVARTGELFF
TRBJ2-2 | few | TRBV10-3 | TRBD1 | TGTGCCATCAGTGAGTCGGGCAGGGGGAGCACCGGGGAGCTGTTTTTT | CAISESGRGSTGELFF
TRBJ2-5 | . | TRBV3-1 | . | TGTGCCAGCAGCCAAGGGTCTTGGCAGGAGACCCAGTACTTC | CASSQGSWQETQYF
TRBJ2-1 | many | TRBV20-1 | TRBD2 | TGCAGTGCTGCAACCCTACCGGGACTAGCAATTGGGGGGAATGAGCAGTTCTTC | CSAATLPGLAIGGNEQFF
TRBJ1-2 | many | TRBV5-1 | . | TGCGCCAGCAGCTTGCGACAGTCCTATGGCTACACCTTC | CASSLRQSYGYTF
TRBJ2-3 | few | TRBV20-1 | . | TGCAGTGCTAGATCACTCGCAAAACCCACAGATACGCAGTATTTT | CSARSLAKPTDTQYF
TRBJ2-1 | few | TRBV10-3 | . | TGTGCCATCAGTGAGCAGGCGGGACGCGATGAGCAGTTCTTC | CAISEQAGRDEQFF
TRBJ2-1 | . | TRBV20-1 | TRBD1 | TGCAGTGCGCCCCCGGGGCCGGGACAGGGGAGCGGTGAGCAGTTCTTC | CSAPPGPGQGSGEQFF
TRBJ1-3 | many | TRBV28 | . | TGTGCCAGCCTTGGGGGACCGCTAGCAAACACCATATATTTT | CASLGGPLANTIYF
TRBJ1-6 | . | TRBV6-1 | TRBD1 | TGTGCCAGCAGTGGCACAGGGGCCGGGCTTTCACCCCTCCACTTT | CASSGTGAGLSPLHF
TRBJ2-1 | many | TRBV12-3/TRBV12-4 | . | TGTGCCAGCAGTTTATCCGGGCTTAGCTCCTACAATGAGCAGTTCTTC | CASSLSGLSSYNEQFF
TRBJ2-3 | few | TRBV7-6 | . | TGTGCCAGCAGCTTAGCTTCCGGAGATACAGGGAGGGATACGCAGTATTTT | CASSLASGDTGRDTQYF
TRBJ2-5 | . | TRBV5-1 | TRBD2 | TGCGCCAGCAGCTTGGGAGCGGGAGCTGAGACCCAGTACTTC | CASSLGAGAETQYF
TRBJ2-3 | many | TRBV6-1 | TRBD2 | TGTGCCAGCAACGAGCGACTAGCGGGGACTAGCACAGATACGCAGTATTTT | CASNERLAGTSTDTQYF
TRBJ2-1 | many | TRBV12-3/TRBV12-4 | TRBD1 | TGTGCCAGCAGCCTCCGGGACAGGGGTGATAATGAGCAGTTCTTC | CASSLRDRGDNEQFF
TRBJ2-3 | many | TRBV12-3/TRBV12-4 | . | TGTGCCAGCACCTTACCGCCAGATACGCAGTATTTT | CASTLPPDTQYF
TRBJ2-1 | few | TRBV4-1 | . | TGCGCCAGCAGCCAAAACAGCAACAATGAGCAGTTCTTC | CASSQNSNNEQFF
TRBJ2-1 | many | TRBV7-9 | . | TGTGCCAGCAGCTTACCAGCCCCGGCGTTCTTC | CASSLPAPAFF
TRBJ2-3 | . | TRBV20-1 | TRBD1 | TGCAGTGCTAGACAGGGGACAGGGGTGTCGGATACGCAGTATTTT | CSARQGTGVSDTQYF
TRBJ1-5 | many | TRBV7-9 | . | TGTGCCAGCAGCTTAGGGCAGAGAAATCAGCCCCAGCATTTT | CASSLGQRNQPQHF